Given below is one T cell receptor (beta chain) in context. These data belong to a study of OX40 agonist ivuxolimab in advanced cancers. J lost 12 bases, V lost 2 bases, and 15 bases had no gene match. This CDR3 has 16 amino acids. The V gene's germline CDR1 is SEHNR and CDR2 FQNEAQ (reference sequence). Only in-frame clones appear in the TCRdb table, and some are missing; sequencing was by immunoSEQ multiplex PCR. The sample holds 35,000 to 55,000 clones, 85% to 95% seen once. The sample consisted of CD4+ or CD8+ T cells sorted from blood, taken in a trial of the OX40 agonist ivuxolimab. The receptor comes from an adult with an advanced solid tumor such as melanoma, head and neck, liver or kidney cancer. The chain employs TRBV7-9 and TRBJ2-3; 9 bases align to TRBD1. The CDR3 reads CASSLSGTGPLLPQYF. CDR3 nucleotide sequence: TGTGCCAGCAGCTTATCCGGGACAGGGCCCCTTCTTCCACAGTATTTT.